This T cell receptor beta chain appears in the sequencing data of a study of T cell responses to AZD1222 COVID-19 vaccine. From germline, CDR1 is SGHAT and CDR2 FQNNGV. V shed 5 bases, J shed 4 bases, and the junction held 6 bases outside the gene matches. There are 14 residues in the CDR3. In the case of this clone: As yet, its antigen is unknown.

TCRdb keeps only in-frame clones here, not all; method: immunoSEQ multiplex PCR. The data show roughly 130,000 clones, with around 90% seen just once and about 5.9% held by the top ten. Findings and limits, study-wide: White British ancestry dominated among donors, who included more females, and clonal diversity was possibly underestimated. Only a handful of AZD1222 recipients were seropositive at baseline.

The input for sequencing was peripheral blood, taken on day 0 of AZD1222 vaccination. This receptor was taken from an adult in good health. V and J are TRBV11-2 and TRBJ1-2; 8 bases fit TRBD1. For the CDR3, the DNA is TGTGCCAGCAGCGATCGACAGGGGAGCTATGGCTACACCTTC. Amino acid sequence: CASSDRQGSYGYTF.